This paragraph reports one TCR beta chain. There is no known antigen for this receptor. There are no base qualities to consult, and no much larger clone falls within one base. This sample stems from a study of blood T cell repertoires in COVID-19 (dated by TCRdb to the early 2020s). With regard to the full study: Samples from collaborators originated in the United States, Italy and Spain and spanned both the acute and convalescent phases of COVID-19. Sample metadata almost always included a de-identified subject ID, COVID-19 status, age in years and sex. The dataset comprised deeply sampled blood TCRbeta repertoires from subjects exposed to, actively infected with, or recovered from COVID-19. HLA class I and class II types, where available, came from metadata supplied by the sample provider rather than from assay-based typing. The material from the prospective study consisted of cDNA or gDNA derived from T cells, B-cell-depleted T cells, or PBMCs. Samples were obtained from the ongoing ImmuneRACE study (first 160 participants) and from about 1,300 subjects provided by 6 global collaborators. The repertoires were made available in a free public database intended to serve as a resource for research on the immune response to SARS-CoV-2. Beyond this particular receptor, the publication reports: How much clinical and demographic metadata was included differed by source and by participant, and the metadata was provided uncurated.

TCRbeta CDR3 regions were amplified from genomic DNA using the immunoSEQ Assay, a bias-controlled multiplex PCR. The paper's data handling went like this. Nucleated cell counts per sample were estimated from amplification of reference gene primers within the assay. To quantify the absolute abundance of each unique TCRbeta CDR3 rearrangement, sequence reads were collapsed and filtered. For each sample, productive Simpson clonality was calculated by taking the square root of Simpson's diversity index across productive rearrangements. Not all clones reach the TCRdb copy of this immuneACCESS table, which keeps in-frame sequences only. Checked studies attribute under half of the gap to unresolved V genes and leave the rest unexplained. V and J calls and clone size come straight from that table; D and trimming were deduced from the DNA. Present in this sample are roughly 250,000 clones, around nine tenths of which were seen just once. The top ten constitute approximately 9.4% of the sample.

Samples from volunteer blood donors who had recovered from COVID-19 were contributed by a second Seattle source. Each collaborating institution followed its own protocols to collect whole blood in K2EDTA tubes. For TCRbeta analysis, collaborators shipped samples in one of three forms: frozen whole blood, isolated PBMCs, or DNA extracted from either of those sample types. The CDR3 spans 15 residues, from the cysteine through the phenylalanine. Just the 45-base CDR3 DNA is kept, in frame starting at base 1. The germline V end is reduced by 0 bases and the J end by 4 bases; junction bases left unmatched: 2. Taken from the germline V gene (reference sequence), the CDR1 and CDR2 loops are MNHNY and SVGAGI.

The sequenced material came from peripheral blood. The V gene is TRBV6-6 and the J gene is TRBJ2-3; 9 central nucleotides agree with TRBD2. The sequence derives from a man aged 35-49 years who had recovered from COVID-19. The CDR3 here reads CASSYSRTSADTQYF. The sequence in DNA is TGTGCCAGCAGTTACTCTAGGACTAGCGCAGATACGCAGTATTTT.